This TCR beta chain was retrieved from a study of CXCR3-negative and CXCR3-positive naive CD8 T cells. Study-wide points: Naive subsets had comparable surface CD5, so TRB CDR3 properties gauged TCR strength. Both naive subsets showed comparably high diversity, and memory CD8+ cells showed much lower diversity. Hydrophobicity of TRB CDR3s was greater in CXCR3-positive naive cells than in CXCR3-negative naive cells. For naive cells, CXCR3-negative and CXCR3-positive subsets had similar TRBV-TRBJ usage; for memory cells, usage differed.

Details on this clonotype: Its antigen remains unidentified.

The TRB libraries of cDNA were built by UMI-labeled 5' RACE. TCRdb re-called the 5' RACE reads, yielding one record per CDR3 amino acid sequence without DNA. The sample has about 7,400 distinct CDR3 sequences, and its top ten clones hold 1.5% to 2%. This CDR3 is built from 16 residues. Germline V gene sequence: CDR1 SGHTA, CDR2 FQGNSA. The sequence was collected from a human donor in good health. Some clones in this sample may be carry-over from other donors' samples. The sequenced material came from naive CXCR3- CD8+ T cells from blood. Subset described: CD45RO-CCR7+CD27+CD95- naive CD8+ T cells lacking CXCR3 (TNR3-). The chain carries TRBV7-2 and TRBJ2-5; the TRBD2 assignment by TCRdb is unverifiable without DNA. The chain's CDR3 is CASSSSASGRLETQYF.